This T cell receptor (beta chain) appears in the sequencing data of a study of PD-1 blockade in classical Hodgkin lymphoma. Study-wide results and limits: Patients newly diagnosed and complete responders had comparable baseline diversity.

Trimming cost V 7 bases and J 8 bases, with 10 bases left between them. Germline-derived CDR1 and CDR2 are SGDLS and YYNGEE. The CDR3 extends over 11 amino acids. Every patient had relapsed following autologous stem cell transplantation, and cohorts differed in brentuximab vedotin exposure. Concerning this clone itself: Its antigen remains unknown.

Some clones are missing from TCRdb's copy, which holds only in-frame ones; the method was immunoSEQ multiplex PCR. The sample holds about 97,000 clones; 65% to 85% are singletons and the top ten take less than 15%. The chain uses TRBV9 and TRBJ2-1; D is ambiguous. The material sequenced was peripheral blood mononuclear cells (PBMCs), taken at baseline. This receptor was identified in a human donor with classical Hodgkin lymphoma. CDR3 amino acids: CASGDIDEQFF. The CDR3 DNA is TGTGCCAGCGGAGATATAGATGAGCAGTTCTTC.